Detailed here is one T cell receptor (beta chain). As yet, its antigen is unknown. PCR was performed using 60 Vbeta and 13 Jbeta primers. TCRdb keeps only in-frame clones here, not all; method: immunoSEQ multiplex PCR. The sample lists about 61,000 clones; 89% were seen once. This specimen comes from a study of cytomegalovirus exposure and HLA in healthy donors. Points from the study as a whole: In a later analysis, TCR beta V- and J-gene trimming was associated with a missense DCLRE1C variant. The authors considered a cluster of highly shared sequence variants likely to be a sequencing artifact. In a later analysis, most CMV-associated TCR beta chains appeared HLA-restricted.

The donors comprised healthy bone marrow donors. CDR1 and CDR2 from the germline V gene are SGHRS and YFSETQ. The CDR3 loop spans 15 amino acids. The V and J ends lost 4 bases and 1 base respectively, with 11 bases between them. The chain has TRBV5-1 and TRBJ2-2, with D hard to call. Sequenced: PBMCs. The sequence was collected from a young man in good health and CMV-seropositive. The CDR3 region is CASSEGVGNTGELFF. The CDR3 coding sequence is TGCGCCAGCAGCGAAGGAGTGGGGAACACCGGGGAGCTGTTTTTT.